The T cell receptor (beta chain) described here comes from a study of blood T cells in healthy people across ages. A J-beta primer mix and a sample-barcoded 5' primer were used in a second PCR of about 7 to 11 cycles. TCRdb called the 5' RACE reads again in MiXCR, with one record for every CDR3 protein. Of 780,000 or so distinct CDR3 sequences listed, more than 50% are singletons. The CDR3 has 19 amino acids. Germline V lookup: CDR1 ENHRY, CDR2 SYGVKD. V shed 4 bases and J 2 bases; nucleotides not matched to a gene: 12. Study-level points and caveats: When set beside aged donors, long-lived donors presented more naive CD4+ cells and higher diversity.

Each of the donors had 9 to 10 milliliters of peripheral blood drawn into EDTA-treated Vacutainer tubes. On this clonotype itself: Its antigen remains unknown.

Sample: blood. This clonotype was obtained from a man aged 40-49 years in good health. This chain connects TRBV10-3 to TRBJ2-1; 12 bases line up with TRBD2. The CDR3 nucleotides are TGTGCCATCAGTGCCTCCGGGACTAGCGGGCCCCTCACCTACAATGAGCAGTTCTTC. It is translated as CAISASGTSGPLTYNEQFF.